The rows below give T cell receptor beta chains drawn from one sample of a study of T cells in tumors after PD-1 blockade. Sequencing used immunoSEQ multiplex PCR; TCRdb keeps in-frame clones, though not all of them. The sample has approximately 19,000 clones; roughly 80% are singletons. Here the sequenced sample was PBMCs, taken after anti-PD-1 therapy. The receptors shown here come from a human donor with advanced basal cell or squamous cell carcinoma (not recorded which). Both conserved end residues are part of each CDR3. The order of the fields is clone size, J gene, D gene, V gene, CDR3 protein, CDR3 DNA. D genes are given only for firm matches. Where a row states a size, it is once, few, many or the class of an expanded clone; other rows omit it.

clone size: .; J gene: TRBJ1-5; D gene: .; V gene: TRBV28; CDR3 protein: CASSRIDRSNQPQHF; CDR3 DNA: TGTGCCAGCAGCCGTATAGACAGGAGCAATCAGCCCCAGCATTTT
clone size: .; J gene: TRBJ2-2; D gene: TRBD2; V gene: TRBV9; CDR3 protein: CASSVRGTSGFTGELFF; CDR3 DNA: TGTGCCAGCAGCGTCAGGGGGACTAGCGGCTTCACCGGGGAGCTGTTTTTT
clone size: .; J gene: TRBJ2-5; D gene: .; V gene: TRBV28; CDR3 protein: CASSGKETQYF; CDR3 DNA: TGTGCCAGCTCGGGAAAAGAGACCCAGTACTTC
clone size: once; J gene: TRBJ2-3; D gene: .; V gene: TRBV2; CDR3 protein: CARDRGAHTDTQYF; CDR3 DNA: TGTGCCAGAGACCGGGGGGCCCACACAGATACGCAGTATTTT
clone size: .; J gene: TRBJ2-3; D gene: .; V gene: TRBV7-9; CDR3 protein: CASSLLGDTQYF; CDR3 DNA: TGTGCCAGCAGCCTACTGGGAGATACGCAGTATTTT
clone size: few; J gene: TRBJ2-2; D gene: TRBD1; V gene: TRBV18; CDR3 protein: CASSLEGQGHNTGELFF; CDR3 DNA: TGTGCCAGCTCACTTGAAGGACAGGGCCATAACACCGGGGAGCTGTTTTTT
clone size: .; J gene: TRBJ1-1; D gene: .; V gene: TRBV15; CDR3 protein: CATGGSTEAFF; CDR3 DNA: TGTGCCACCGGGGGAAGCACTGAAGCTTTCTTT
clone size: .; J gene: TRBJ2-5; D gene: TRBD2; V gene: TRBV5-1; CDR3 protein: CASSFGLAGGLQETQYF; CDR3 DNA: TGCGCCAGCAGCTTTGGACTAGCGGGGGGTCTCCAAGAGACCCAGTACTTC
clone size: .; J gene: TRBJ2-1; D gene: TRBD2; V gene: TRBV29-1; CDR3 protein: CSVEGGERYNEQFF; CDR3 DNA: TGCAGCGTTGAGGGGGGGGAGAGGTACAATGAGCAGTTCTTC
clone size: .; J gene: TRBJ2-3; D gene: .; V gene: TRBV7-9; CDR3 protein: CASSVLESGSTDTQYF; CDR3 DNA: TGTGCCAGCAGCGTATTGGAGAGCGGGAGCACAGATACGCAGTATTTT
clone size: .; J gene: TRBJ2-1; D gene: TRBD2; V gene: TRBV6-5; CDR3 protein: CASRNPTSGGNEQFF; CDR3 DNA: TGTGCCAGCAGGAACCCGACTAGCGGGGGGAATGAGCAGTTCTTC
clone size: .; J gene: TRBJ2-7; D gene: TRBD1; V gene: TRBV14; CDR3 protein: CASSHGQGNYEQYF; CDR3 DNA: TGTGCCAGTAGCCACGGACAGGGGAACTACGAGCAGTACTTC
clone size: .; J gene: TRBJ2-7; D gene: TRBD2; V gene: TRBV19; CDR3 protein: CASSISGGPYEQYF; CDR3 DNA: TGTGCCAGTAGTATATCGGGGGGGCCCTACGAGCAGTACTTC
clone size: .; J gene: TRBJ1-1; D gene: .; V gene: TRBV28; CDR3 protein: CASSRPQGRTEAFF; CDR3 DNA: TGTGCCAGCAGCCGACCCCAGGGGCGTACTGAAGCTTTCTTT
clone size: .; J gene: TRBJ1-1; D gene: .; V gene: TRBV27; CDR3 protein: CASSSRLGVTEAFF; CDR3 DNA: TGTGCCAGCAGCTCCCGGCTTGGCGTCACTGAAGCTTTCTTT